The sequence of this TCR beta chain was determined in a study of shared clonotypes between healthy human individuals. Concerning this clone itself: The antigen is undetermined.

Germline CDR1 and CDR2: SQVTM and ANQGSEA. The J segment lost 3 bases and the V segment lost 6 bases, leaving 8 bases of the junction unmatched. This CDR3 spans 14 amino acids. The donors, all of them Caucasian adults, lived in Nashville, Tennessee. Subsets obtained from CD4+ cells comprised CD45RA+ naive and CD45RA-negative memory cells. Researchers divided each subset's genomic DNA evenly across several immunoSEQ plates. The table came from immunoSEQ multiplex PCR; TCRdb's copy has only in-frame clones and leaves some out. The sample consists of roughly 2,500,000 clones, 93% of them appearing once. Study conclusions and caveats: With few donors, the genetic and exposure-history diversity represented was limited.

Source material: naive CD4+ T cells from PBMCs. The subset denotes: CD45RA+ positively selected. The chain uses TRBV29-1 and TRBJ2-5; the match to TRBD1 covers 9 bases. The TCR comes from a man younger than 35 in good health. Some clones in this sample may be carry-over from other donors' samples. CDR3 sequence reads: CSVFTGGAEETQYF. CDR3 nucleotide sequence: TGCAGCGTCTTCACAGGGGGCGCGGAAGAGACCCAGTACTTC.